The 27 T cell receptor beta chains given below trace back to one sample, sequenced in a study of OX40 agonist ivuxolimab in advanced cancers. The data were produced by immunoSEQ multiplex PCR, yet TCRdb's version contains in-frame clones alone and is incomplete. The table has some 10,000 clones, around 84% seen once; the top ten hold just under 30%. The starting material was CD4+ or CD8+ T cells sorted from blood, obtained in a trial of the OX40 agonist ivuxolimab. These receptors were collected from an adult with an advanced solid tumor such as melanoma, head and neck, liver or kidney cancer.

CDR3 nucleotide sequence: TGTGCCAGCAGCCCGGGACAGACACTATCTCCTACCGCGTTCTTC. This translates into CASSPGQTLSPTAFF. The chain links TRBV11-2 to TRBJ2-1; 7 bases line up with TRBD1. CDR1 SGHAT and CDR2 FQNNGV come from the germline V gene. After removal of 5 bases from V and 15 bases from J, the junction contained 19 bases not matched to a gene. The CDR3 has 15 amino acids. Full variable domain (missing parts from reference TRBV11-2 and TRBJ2-1): EAGVAQSPRYKIIEKRQSVAFWCNPISGHATLYWYQQILGQGPKLLIQFQNNGVVDDSQLPKDRFSAERLKGVDSTLKIQPAKLEDSAVYLCASSPGQTLSPTAFFGPGTRLTVL.

The chain's CDR3 is CASSIDRGGPLHF. CDR3 in DNA: TGTGCCAGCAGCATCGACAGGGGGGGTCCCCTCCACTTT. The V and J genes are TRBV5-5 and TRBJ1-6; 9 bases agree with TRBD1. This CDR3 spans 13 amino acids. Germline V gene data show CDR1 as SGHKS and CDR2 as YYEKEE (reference sequence). With 4 bases clipped from V and 13 bases from J, the junction kept 6 bases outside the gene matches.

The rearrangement links TRBV7-9 to TRBJ1-1; D may be TRBD1 (5 bases). The CDR3 length is 16 residues. V was pared by 1 base and J by 0 bases, with 12 bases between. Looked up from germline, CDR1 is SEHNR and CDR2 is FQNEAQ (reference sequence). Here the CDR3 reads CASSLGDRDMNTEAFF. DNA for the CDR3: TGTGCCAGCAGCTTAGGGGACCGGGATATGAACACTGAAGCTTTCTTT.

The rearrangement joins TRBV19 to TRBJ1-5, with 7 bases matching TRBD1. After removal of 4 bases from V and 0 bases from J, the junction contained 9 bases not matched to a gene. Germline assignment: CDR1 LNHDA and CDR2 SQIVND (reference sequence). This CDR3 is built from 17 residues. Here the CDR3 reads CASSTGQVGLSNQPQHF. CDR3 coding DNA: TGTGCCAGTAGTACCGGACAGGTTGGGCTTAGCAATCAGCCCCAGCATTTT.

This chain uses TRBV7-8 with TRBJ2-7; D uncertain. CDR1 and CDR2 (germline): SGHVS, FQNEAQ. The CDR3 has 13 amino acids. V lost 3 bases to trimming and J lost 1 base, with 7 bases between them. The CDR3 spells CASSLDRSYEQYF. CDR3 in DNA: TGTGCCAGCAGCTTGGATCGATCCTACGAGCAGTACTTC.

This clone appeared once. The chain combines TRBV25-1 with TRBJ1-4, with unresolved D. The germline gives CDR1 MGHDK, CDR2 SYGVNS. Trimming took 5 bases from V and 7 from J, leaving 14 bases between them. The CDR3 contains 14 residues. CDR3 in amino acids: CASSSVGGVEKLFF. CDR3 nucleotides: TGTGCCAGCAGTAGCGTGGGTGGGGTTGAAAAACTGTTTTTT. The complete variable domain, with remaining parts taken from reference TRBV25-1 and TRBJ1-4, reads EADIYQTPRYLVIGTGKKITLECSQTMGHDKMYWYQQDPGMELHLIHYSYGVNSTEKGDLSSESTVSRIRTEHFPLTLESARPSHTSQYLCASSSVGGVEKLFFGSGTQLSVL.

The chain couples TRBV7-9 to TRBJ1-1; 10 nucleotides align to TRBD1. The CDR3 runs 14 residues. V lost 5 bases and J lost 5; bases outside the gene matches: 5. From germline, CDR1 is SEHNR and CDR2 FQNEAQ (reference sequence). CDR3 sequence (DNA): TGTGCCAGCAGCAGCGGGACAGGGGTAACTGAAGCTTTCTTT. Protein: CASSSGTGVTEAFF.

The chain couples TRBV19 to TRBJ2-1; D unresolved. Germline V CDR1 and CDR2: LNHDA, SQIVND (reference sequence). CDR3 length: 13 amino acids. Trimming stripped 3 bases from V and 7 bases from J, with 10 bases between. CDR3 amino acids: CASSMLRLNEQFF. The CDR3 DNA sequence: TGTGCCAGTAGTATGCTCCGGTTGAATGAGCAGTTCTTC.

The V call is TRBV30, the J call TRBJ2-5; 9 nucleotides line up with TRBD1. V shed 0 bases and J 4 bases; nucleotides not matched to a gene: 6. The germline gives CDR1 GTSNPN, CDR2 SVGIG (reference sequence). The CDR3 has 15 amino acids. In DNA, the CDR3 is TGTGCCTGGAGTGTCTTCGGGACAGGGTTAGAGACCCAGTACTTC. It yields the protein CAWSVFGTGLETQYF.

The CDR3 DNA reads as TGTGCCAGCAGTGAATCCCTACGAACGGAGCAGTACTTC. It translates to CASSESLRTEQYF. The chain links TRBV6-1 to TRBJ2-7; D unclear. Trimming removed 2 bases at V and 7 bases at J, with 12 bases between. Germline V gene sequence: CDR1 MNHNS, CDR2 SASEGT. This CDR3 has 13 residues.

The rearrangement joins TRBV7-9 to TRBJ2-3, with a possible D match to TRBD1 (6 bases). CDR1 and CDR2 (germline): SEHNR, FQNEAQ (reference sequence). The V end lost 3 bases, the J end lost 3 bases, and 13 bases lay between the germline ends. This CDR3 is built from 15 residues. This CDR3 is CASSLSPTGTDTQYF. DNA of the CDR3: TGTGCCAGCAGCTTGAGTCCTACAGGGACAGATACGCAGTATTTT.

The CDR3: CASSLAVNRGYGYTF. CDR3 sequence (DNA): TGTGCCAGCAGTTTAGCAGTAAACAGGGGCTATGGCTACACCTTC. The chain employs TRBV27 and TRBJ1-2, with TRBD1 matching 7 bases. Germline CDR1 reads MNHEY; CDR2 reads SMNVEV (reference sequence). The CDR3 runs 15 residues. J lost 4 bases, V lost 2 bases, and 7 bases had no gene match.

This clone appeared once. The chain recombines TRBV2 with TRBJ2-7; no definite D call. This CDR3 is 13 amino acids long. Per germline, CDR1 SNHLY and CDR2 FYNNEI. V was shortened by 5 bases and J by 2 bases, with 10 bases between the two germline ends. The chain's CDR3 is CASSPRSTYEQYF. The CDR3 DNA follows: TGTGCCAGCAGTCCCAGGAGCACCTACGAGCAGTACTTC.

This clone has just a few counts. V gene TRBV7-2 combines with J gene TRBJ2-1; D not resolved. The CDR3 consists of 13 residues. Looked up from germline, CDR1 is SGHTA and CDR2 is FQGNSA. Between the trimmed V and J ends, which lost 4 bases and 6 bases, there was a span of 10 bases. The CDR3 DNA follows: TGTGCCAGCAGCTCTGGTCTCGGCAATGAGCAGTTCTTC. Translating it yields CASSSGLGNEQFF.

The chain couples TRBV7-8 to TRBJ2-3, with TRBD2 matching 13 bases. Losses at the gene ends were 5 bases for V and 1 base for J; bases not matched to a gene: 12. The CDR3 spans 19 residues. Germline values: CDR1 SGHVS, CDR2 FQNEAQ. CDR3 protein: CASSMPGTSGEVGTDTQYF. CDR3 nucleotide sequence: TGTGCCAGCAGCATGCCCGGGACTAGCGGGGAGGTGGGCACAGATACGCAGTATTTT.

The chain recombines TRBV7-3 with TRBJ2-1, with D possibly being TRBD1 or TRBD2 (5 bases each). The CDR3 is 14 residues long. Trimming pared 1 base from V and 6 bases from J, leaving 10 bases between. Germline V gene data show CDR1 as SGHTA and CDR2 as FQGTGA. The CDR3 here is CASSLNGGGNEQFF. For the CDR3, the DNA is TGTGCCAGCAGCTTAAATGGTGGGGGCAATGAGCAGTTCTTC.

The chain links TRBV7-9 to TRBJ2-5; D is possibly TRBD1 (6 bases). Germline CDR1 reads SEHNR; CDR2 reads FQNEAQ (reference sequence). The length of the CDR3 is 14 residues. V lost 1 base and J 0 bases, leaving 6 bases between the germline ends. The CDR3 DNA reads TGTGCCAGCAGCTTAGGGGGGCACCAAGAGACCCAGTACTTC. It translates to CASSLGGHQETQYF.

The table lists this clone with a few counts. The J gene is TRBJ2-1, the V gene TRBV9, with D perhaps matching TRBD2 (5 bases). From germline, CDR1 is SGDLS and CDR2 YYNGEE. The ends were cut back, 7 bases at V and 9 bases at J, with 11 bases in the middle. CDR3 length: 11 residues. DNA for the CDR3: TGTGCCAGCGGAGAAGAGGGTGAGCAGTTCTTC. As protein: CASGEEGEQFF.

The V call is TRBV7-3, the J call TRBJ2-2; D possibly uses TRBD1 or TRBD2 (10 bases each). This CDR3 is 20 amino acids long. With 5 bases removed from V and 2 bases from J, the gap between germline ends came to 27 bases. Germline V gene data show CDR1 as SGHTA and CDR2 as FQGTGA. The CDR3 DNA reads as TGTGCCAGCAGCCCCGGGGGACAGGGGCTAGCGGGGGCCAACACCGGGGAGCTGTTTTTT. Protein: CASSPGGQGLAGANTGELFF.

This chain uses TRBV11-2 with TRBJ1-6; D remains ambiguous. This CDR3 is built from 17 residues. CDR1 is SGHAT and CDR2 is FQNNGV in the germline V gene. Trimming removed 1 base from V and 0 bases from J, with 10 bases in between. As DNA, the CDR3 is TGTGCCAGCAGCTTAGGTTATTCTGGCTCCTATAATTCACCCCTCCACTTT. Amino acid sequence: CASSLGYSGSYNSPLHF.

The genes are TRBV28 and TRBJ2-7; 13 bases align to TRBD2. Germline-derived CDR1 and CDR2 are MDHEN and SYDVKM. The CDR3 is made up of 15 amino acids. With 6 bases clipped from V and 5 bases from J, the junction kept 7 bases outside the gene matches. CDR3 bases: TGTGCCAGCAGGCGGACTAGCGGGAGATCTGACGAGCAGTACTTC. Residues: CASRRTSGRSDEQYF.

The chain combines TRBV18 with TRBJ2-2; no clear D. Germline V gives CDR1 KGHSH, CDR2 LQKENI. The V gene lost 2 bases and the J gene lost 11 bases, with 6 bases spanning the gap. The CDR3 runs 11 residues. The CDR3 here is CASSPGFELFF. CDR3 sequence (DNA): TGTGCCAGCTCACCAGGCTTTGAGCTGTTTTTT.

This sequence joins TRBV13 and TRBJ2-7; a weak D match, TRBD1 (7 bases). V was pared by 5 bases and J by 4 bases, with 15 bases between. This CDR3 is 14 amino acids long. The germline gives CDR1 PRHDT, CDR2 FYEKMQ (reference sequence). Here the CDR3 reads CASSPGDRNYEQYF. The DNA of the CDR3 is TGTGCCAGCAGCCCGGGGGACAGAAATTACGAGCAGTACTTC.

The chain links TRBV7-6 to TRBJ2-7, with TRBD2 as a possible D gene (5 bases). This CDR3 has 16 residues. V gave up 1 base and J gave up 1 base, with 14 bases separating them. Germline V gives CDR1 SGHVS, CDR2 FNYEAQ. This CDR3 reads CASSLDGSASSYEQYF. Written as DNA, the CDR3 is TGTGCCAGCAGCTTAGACGGTAGCGCATCATCCTACGAGCAGTACTTC.

The V call is TRBV6-6, the J call TRBJ2-7, with 9 bases identical to TRBD1. Germline V gives CDR1 MNHNY, CDR2 SVGAGI (reference sequence). The CDR3 covers 15 residues. Losses at the gene ends were 2 bases for V and 9 bases for J; bases not matched to a gene: 11. The CDR3 loop is CASSYGDRAFSVQYF. As DNA, the CDR3 is TGTGCCAGCAGTTACGGGGACAGGGCCTTTTCGGTGCAGTACTTC.

The chain joins TRBV6-4 to TRBJ2-1, with TRBD1 matching over 10 bases. Germline V gene lookup returns CDR1 MRHNA and CDR2 SNTAGT. The trim removed 5 bases at V and 7 bases at J, leaving 5 bases unmatched. The CDR3 length is 14 residues. The CDR3 region is CASSSGTGANEQFF. DNA of the CDR3: TGTGCCAGCAGTTCTGGGACAGGGGCAAATGAGCAGTTCTTC.

A note on this clone: It is likely a read error, because the conserved phenylalanine at the end of the CDR3 is missing. The DNA is omitted, as the CDR3 cannot be located on it reliably, and the CDR3 follows TCRdb's listing. The CDR3: CASSLLKGWDGRVRI. The genes are TRBV5-8 and TRBJ1-2. The CDR3 extends over 15 residues, inclusive of both ends. CDR1 is SGHTS, CDR2 YDEGEE, per germline.